This section outlines one T cell receptor (beta chain) sequence together with its context. The CDR3 runs to 13 residues. The V end lost 6 bases, the J end lost 8 bases, and 13 bases lay between the germline ends. Looked up from germline, CDR1 is MDHEN and CDR2 is SYDVKM. The entry originates in a study of shared clonotypes between healthy human individuals. Sequenced by immunoSEQ multiplex PCR; TCRdb stores in-frame clones only, minus some. The sample shows 450,000 to 550,000 clones, about four fifths of them seen only once. Nashville, Tennessee was home to all donors, who were Caucasian adults. Sequencing was performed on PBMCs. This TCR was sampled from a woman between 40 and 55 years old in good health. Some clones in this sample may be carry-over from other donors' samples. The chain carries TRBV28 and TRBJ1-4; no reliable D call. CDR3 in DNA: TGTGCCAGCAGCCCTTCCGCCGGGGAAAAACTGTTTTTT. Translated: CASSPSAGEKLFF.